This record looks at one TCR beta chain sequence and its context. Its antigen is currently unknown. Researchers ran immunoSEQ v3.0 at survey level. Method: immunoSEQ multiplex PCR; TCRdb's copy keeps in-frame clones and lacks some. The sample has under 25,000 clones, 80% seen once. This specimen comes from a study of long-term antiretroviral therapy in people with HIV. Whole-study results and caveats: Whereas controls had wider CDR3 length ranges, HIV repertoires had narrower ones. Following ART, diversity rose but still fell short of transplant donor controls.

Sequences were derived from unsorted PBMCs, sampled 0.2 years after starting antiretroviral therapy. The receptor's source is a woman aged 40 to 55 with HIV.

The CDR3 region has the DNA TGTGCCAGCAGAATTAAACAGGGCCGCAACACTGAAGCTTTCTTT. It translates to CASRIKQGRNTEAFF. This chain uses TRBV2 with TRBJ1-1; tentatively, D is TRBD1 (6 bases). Trimming cost V 6 bases and J 2 bases, with 16 bases left between them. This CDR3 comprises 15 residues. Germline CDR1 reads SNHLY; CDR2 reads FYNNEI.